The present T cell receptor beta chain was sequenced within a study of shared clonotypes between healthy human individuals. Study details: Donor composition was two women and three men, aged 18 to 49. Study observations and caveats: Sequencing depth was expected to affect clonotype sharing among donors.

Sequencing used immunoSEQ multiplex PCR; TCRdb keeps in-frame clones, though not all of them. The table lists almost 750,000 clones, just under 75% of them singletons, with approximately 2% in the top ten. Regarding this clone: Antigen specificity is unknown.

The sample consisted of memory CD4+ T cells sorted from blood. Subset here: CD45RA-negative fraction. The receptor comes from a young woman in good health.

This CDR3 is CASSQGQATTYGYTF. CDR3 DNA: TGCGCCAGCAGCCAAGGTCAGGCGACAACCTATGGCTACACCTTC. The chain has TRBV4-1 and TRBJ1-2; D unclear. There are 15 residues in the CDR3. Per germline, CDR1 MGHRA and CDR2 YSYEKL. Trimming removed 1 base from V and 4 bases from J, with 13 bases in between.